This T cell receptor beta chain was profiled in a study of cytomegalovirus exposure and HLA in healthy donors. As regards this clone: What it binds is not known.

It was with 60 Vbeta and 13 Jbeta primers that the PCR ran. TCRdb's table, derived via immunoSEQ multiplex PCR, lists solely in-frame clones and lacks some. The top ten hold 3.5% to 5% of the sample, which has 140,000 or so clones, over 65% seen once. V lost 4 bases, J lost 2 bases, and 10 bases lay in between. The CDR3 has 13 residues. Germline V gene data show CDR1 as GTSNPN and CDR2 as SVGIG (reference sequence). Study-wide results and caveats: Sequencing probably produced one cluster of sequence variants that were highly shared. CMV serostatus alone was available as immune exposure information. Accurate prediction of HLA-A and HLA-B alleles (for most subjects) was reportedly achieved from TCR beta sequences. A later analysis revealed that TCR association rates differed between HLA loci, peaking at DRB1 and bottoming out at HLA-C.

The receptor was derived from a man younger than 35 in good health and CMV-seropositive. Input material: PBMCs. This rearrangement joins TRBV30 to TRBJ2-3, with D possibly TRBD1 on 6 matching bases. CDR3 bases: TGTGCCTGGAATGGACAGTCCACAGATACGCAGTATTTT. Its translation is CAWNGQSTDTQYF.